The 14 T cell receptor beta chains listed next were all sequenced from one sample in a study of neurological immune-mediated disorders. TCRdb re-called the 5' RACE reads through MiXCR, storing one row per CDR3 protein. Of over 45,000 distinct CDR3 sequences listed, under 4.5% were seen once; the top ten hold approximately 1.8%. The sequencing input was CD4+ T cells from blood. These receptors came from a woman aged 40 to 55 with multiple sclerosis.

The table lists this clonotype with many counts. The V and J genes are TRBV6-5 and TRBJ1-6; D unresolved. Trimming pared 4 bases from V and 2 bases from J, leaving 12 bases between. Per the germline V gene, CDR1 is MNHEY and CDR2 is SVGAGI. The CDR3 contains 16 residues. CDR3 DNA sequence: TGTGCCAGCAGTTTTTCAATCAACCCCTATAATTCACCCCTCCACTTT. Translation: CASSFSINPYNSPLHF.

The chain is built from TRBV5-1 and TRBJ1-2; D might be TRBD1 (5 bases). CDR3 length: 14 amino acids. V was cut by 2 bases and J by 4 bases, with 12 bases left in between. Germline V lookup: CDR1 SGHRS, CDR2 YFSETQ. CDR3 region: CASSLLGAAYGYTF. For the CDR3, the DNA is TGCGCCAGCAGCTTATTAGGGGCGGCCTATGGCTACACCTTC.

This clonotype was detected ten times or more. This chain uses TRBV5-1 with TRBJ2-2, with 8 bases identical to TRBD1. The CDR3 runs to 15 residues. J lost 4 bases, V lost 4 bases, and 6 bases had no gene match. Germline V CDR1 and CDR2: SGHRS, YFSETQ. CDR3 bases: TGCGCCAGCAGCACTACAGGGGGAGGCACCGGGGAGCTGTTTTTT. It is translated as CASSTTGGGTGELFF.

This clonotype came up many times. V is TRBV2 and J is TRBJ2-2; D tentatively reads TRBD1 or TRBD2 (6 bases each). The V and J ends lost 5 bases and 4 bases respectively, with 14 bases between them. Per the germline V gene, CDR1 is SNHLY and CDR2 is FYNNEI. CDR3 size: 15 residues. The CDR3 DNA reads as TGTGCCAGCAGTTTCGGGGGCGCCACCACCGGGGAGCTGTTTTTT. Protein product: CASSFGGATTGELFF.

This clonotype has a count of ten or more. This sequence joins TRBV20-1 and TRBJ2-7; 7 nucleotides agree with TRBD2. The CDR3 spans 17 residues. The V and J ends lost 4 bases and 0 bases, in that order; junction bases with no gene match: 15. Germline V gives CDR1 DFQATT, CDR2 SNEGSKA (reference sequence). CDR3 coding DNA: TGCAGTGCTAAGGGACTGCGGGGGTTTTCCAGCTCCTACGAGCAGTACTTC. Translation: CSAKGLRGFSSSYEQYF.

This clonotype showed up many times. The CDR3 protein is CSVEDTGKGTYGYTF. The CDR3 coding sequence is TGCAGCGTTGAAGATACGGGGAAGGGTACATACGGCTACACCTTC. The V call is TRBV29-1, the J call TRBJ1-2; the D is unclear. Per germline, CDR1 SQVTM and CDR2 ANQGSEA. The CDR3 consists of 15 residues. V lost 0 bases, J lost 8 bases, and 19 bases lay in between. The whole variable domain, remainder taken from reference TRBV29-1 and TRBJ1-2, is SAVISQKPSRDICQRGTSLTIQCQVDSQVTMMFWYRQQPGQSLTLIATANQGSEATYESGFVIDKFPISRPNLTFSTLTVSNMSPEDSSIYLCSVEDTGKGTYGYTFGSGTRLTVV.

The table lists this clonotype with many counts. The gene calls are TRBV20-1 and TRBJ1-5; 10 positions agree with TRBD1. This CDR3 has 13 residues. Looked up from germline, CDR1 is DFQATT and CDR2 is SNEGSKA (reference sequence). V was clipped by 4 bases and J by 6 bases; unmatched bases: 3. This CDR3 is CSAKTGGVQPQHF. The CDR3 nucleotides are TGCAGTGCTAAGACAGGGGGCGTTCAGCCCCAGCATTTT.

This clonotype showed up many times. This rearrangement joins TRBV20-1 to TRBJ2-3, with 7 bases fitting TRBD2. Looked up from germline, CDR1 is DFQATT and CDR2 is SNEGSKA (reference sequence). The CDR3 runs to 13 residues. Losses at the gene ends were 6 bases for V and 3 bases for J; bases not matched to a gene: 6. The CDR3 protein is CSARLAGTDTQYF. DNA for the CDR3: TGCAGTGCAAGACTAGCTGGGACAGATACGCAGTATTTT.

This clonotype was seen repeatedly, ten times or more. This rearrangement joins TRBV4-2 to TRBJ2-3; D assignment may be TRBD1 or TRBD2 (5 bases each). Per the germline V gene, CDR1 is LGHNA and CDR2 is YNFKEQ. The germline V and J ends were trimmed by 3 bases and 3 bases, with 13 bases remaining between them. The CDR3 is 15 residues long. The chain's CDR3 is CASSHGGMGTDTQYF. The CDR3 nucleotides read TGTGCCAGCAGCCATGGGGGAATGGGAACAGATACGCAGTATTTT.

This clonotype was seen repeatedly, ten times or more. The genes are TRBV10-3 and TRBJ2-7; weak D call: TRBD1 (6 bases). Per the germline V gene, CDR1 is ENHRY and CDR2 is SYGVKD. With 6 bases removed from V and 0 bases from J, the gap between germline ends came to 15 bases. The CDR3 totals 15 residues. The CDR3 here is CAISAPLTGSYEQYF. CDR3 DNA sequence: TGTGCCATCAGCGCTCCCTTGACAGGCTCCTACGAGCAGTACTTC.

This clonotype appeared many times. The CDR3 sequence: CASSWGQGKTEAFF. The CDR3 nucleotides are TGCGCCAGCAGCTGGGGACAGGGGAAGACTGAAGCTTTCTTT. The chain links TRBV5-1 to TRBJ1-1; 10 nucleotides agree with TRBD1. J lost 5 bases, V lost 3 bases, and 4 bases had no gene match. The CDR3 is 14 residues long. Per the germline V gene, CDR1 is SGHRS and CDR2 is YFSETQ.

This clonotype was seen many times. This chain joins TRBV7-2 and TRBJ1-2; no clear D. V gave up 0 bases and J gave up 4 bases, with 15 bases separating them. The germline V gene has CDR1 SGHTA and CDR2 FQGNSA. The CDR3 has 16 residues. CDR3 DNA: TGTGCCAGCAGCTTAGCGAGTGGTGCTCTTGGCTATGGCTACACCTTC. This encodes CASSLASGALGYGYTF.

This clonotype appeared many times. The gene calls are TRBV7-2 and TRBJ2-7; possible D gene TRBD1, 5 bases. CDR1 and CDR2 from the germline V gene are SGHTA and FQGNSA. The CDR3 runs 14 residues. With 5 bases removed from V and 6 bases from J, the gap between germline ends came to 17 bases. CDR3 in amino acids: CASSRGTGWPEQYF. In DNA, the CDR3 is TGTGCCAGCAGCAGGGGTACAGGCTGGCCCGAGCAGTACTTC.

This clonotype was recorded at least ten times. The chain has TRBV5-4 and TRBJ2-7; D could derive from TRBD1 or TRBD2 (6 bases each). Trimming pared 6 bases from V and 4 bases from J, leaving 20 bases between. The CDR3 contains 15 residues. The germline CDR1 and CDR2 sequences are SGHNT and YYREEE (reference sequence). The CDR3 is CASTYGGGGPYEQYF. The CDR3 bases are TGTGCCAGCACCTATGGAGGAGGGGGGCCTTACGAGCAGTACTTC.